The 15 T cell receptor beta chains below were found in one sample sequenced in a study of shared clonotypes between healthy human individuals. TCRdb keeps only in-frame clones here, not all; method: immunoSEQ multiplex PCR. The sample contains roughly 2 million clones, about 95% of which appear only once. CD45RO-negative CD8 cells positively selected for CCR7 made up the naive population, which excluded terminally differentiated effector memory CD45RA+ cells. Specimen: naive CD8+ T cells sorted from blood. These receptors were obtained from a young man in good health.

In its sample, this clone was seen a few times. CDR3 DNA sequence: TGTGCCAGCAGCCGGTACGGTGGCTACACCTTC. This translates into CASSRYGGYTF. This chain links TRBV7-2 with TRBJ1-2; no definite D call. Germline V gives CDR1 SGHTA, CDR2 FQGNSA. This CDR3 spans 11 amino acids. V gave up 5 bases and J gave up 7 bases, with 8 bases separating them.

Concerning this clone itself: Other nucleotide sequences from this sample produce the same CDR3. V is TRBV6-5 and J is TRBJ2-7; D uncertain. Germline CDR1 is MNHEY and CDR2 is SVGAGI. Trimming pared 0 bases from V and 2 bases from J, leaving 8 bases between. CDR3 length: 14 residues. This CDR3 reads CASSYSGDTYEQYF. The CDR3 DNA follows: TGTGCCAGCAGTTACTCTGGTGACACCTACGAGCAGTACTTC.

As to this clone: Other DNA sequences of this sample code for an identical CDR3. The genes are TRBV9 and TRBJ2-1; 10 nucleotides agree with TRBD2. From germline, CDR1 is SGDLS and CDR2 YYNGEE. The CDR3 totals 15 residues. Germline trimming cut 4 bases from V and 4 bases from J; bases unmatched to any gene: 5. CDR3 nucleotide sequence: TGTGCCAGCAGCACAGGACTAGCGGAGTACAATGAGCAGTTCTTC. Amino acid sequence: CASSTGLAEYNEQFF.

The V and J genes are TRBV19 and TRBJ2-7, with D uncertain. The CDR3 contains 15 residues. Germline-derived CDR1 and CDR2 are LNHDA and SQIVND (reference sequence). V lost 5 bases to trimming and J lost 0 bases, with 14 bases between them. This CDR3 is CASSPFITGSYEQYF. In nucleotides, the CDR3 is TGTGCCAGTAGTCCTTTTATCACCGGCTCCTACGAGCAGTACTTC. The full variable domain, in which reference TRBV19 and TRBJ2-7 provide the parts outside the CDR3, is DGGITQSPKYLFRKEGQNVTLSCEQNLNHDAMYWYRQDPGQGLRLIYYSQIVNDFQKGDIAEGYSVSREKKESFPLTVTSAQKNPTAFYLCASSPFITGSYEQYFGPGTRLTVT.

The chain combines TRBV7-9 with TRBJ1-3; tentatively, D is TRBD1 (6 bases). CDR3 length: 15 amino acids. Trimming shortened V by 4 bases and J by 2 bases, and 12 bases separated the two germline ends. The germline CDR1 and CDR2 sequences are SEHNR and FQNEAQ (reference sequence). The CDR3 DNA is TGTGCCAGCAGCTCTTCCAGGGGCGCTGGAAACACCATATATTTT. This gives the protein CASSSSRGAGNTIYF.

V and J are TRBV7-9 and TRBJ2-3; 8 nucleotides agree with TRBD2. J was trimmed by 2 bases and V by 2 bases; bases with no gene match: 6. This CDR3 region has 16 residues. Germline V gives CDR1 SEHNR, CDR2 FQNEAQ (reference sequence). The CDR3 nucleotides are TGTGCCAGCAGCTTAAGAAGCGGGGGTAACACAGATACGCAGTATTTT. Translated: CASSLRSGGNTDTQYF.

V is TRBV6-1 and J is TRBJ2-7; 7 nucleotides match TRBD1. V was pared by 1 base and J by 3 bases, with 9 bases of the junction left unmatched. The CDR3 has 16 residues. The V gene's germline CDR1 is MNHNS and CDR2 SASEGT. The CDR3 is CASSEVRGGGYYEQYF. The CDR3 DNA sequence: TGTGCCAGCAGTGAAGTACGAGGGGGCGGCTACTACGAGCAGTACTTC.

The rearrangement links TRBV4-1 to TRBJ1-5; the D gene is possibly TRBD1 (5 bases). CDR3 size: 16 residues. Germline CDR1 MGHRA, CDR2 YSYEKL. The V end lost 0 bases, the J end lost 0 bases, and 9 bases lay between the germline ends. CDR3 residues: CASSQDWGGSNQPQHF. CDR3 DNA: TGCGCCAGCAGCCAAGATTGGGGCGGTAGCAATCAGCCCCAGCATTTT.

The V and J genes are TRBV27 and TRBJ2-2; 10 nucleotides line up with TRBD2. This CDR3 is built from 14 residues. V lost 5 bases to trimming and J lost 6 bases; unmatched junction nucleotides: 3. CDR1 is MNHEY and CDR2 is SMNVEV in the germline V gene (reference sequence). CDR3 region: CASSLGLAAGELFF. The CDR3 DNA reads TGTGCCAGCAGTCTCGGACTAGCGGCCGGGGAGCTGTTTTTT.

CDR3 DNA sequence: TGTGCCAGCAGCGTAGATGGACAGGGGAAGGAAAAACTGTTTTTT. Translation gives CASSVDGQGKEKLFF. The V and J genes are TRBV9 and TRBJ1-4; 9 nucleotides match TRBD1. The V segment lost 0 bases and the J segment 8 bases; nucleotides outside the gene matches: 5. Germline CDR1 and CDR2: SGDLS and YYNGEE. This CDR3 is 15 amino acids long.

This clone was detected a few times. The J gene is TRBJ1-5, the V gene TRBV28; 7 bases map to TRBD1. Germline-derived CDR1 and CDR2 are MDHEN and SYDVKM. Trimming cost V 6 bases and J 11 bases; bases outside gene matches: 7. The CDR3 has 12 amino acids. CDR3 coding DNA: TGTGCCAGCAGCCGAAACACAGGGGCCCAGCATTTT. Translated, it gives CASSRNTGAQHF.

The chain joins TRBV28 to TRBJ1-5; D is perhaps TRBD1 (6 bases). Germline V CDR1 and CDR2: MDHEN, SYDVKM. The CDR3 runs 17 residues. Trimming stripped 6 bases from V and 4 bases from J, with 22 bases between. CDR3 in DNA: TGTGCCAGCAGACCCCTAATCGCAGGGGCCCTAAATCAGCCCCAGCATTTT. Translating it yields CASRPLIAGALNQPQHF.

The rearrangement uses TRBV30 and TRBJ2-1; D call uncertain. Germline V gives CDR1 GTSNPN, CDR2 SVGIG (reference sequence). The CDR3 is made up of 10 amino acids. Trimming stripped 3 bases from V and 6 bases from J, with 3 bases between. The DNA of the CDR3 is TGTGCCTGGAGGTCCAATGAGCAGTTCTTC. Amino acids: CAWRSNEQFF.

CDR3 nucleotides: TGTGCCAGCAGTGAACTAGCTTCGGGCACAGATACGCAGTATTTT. It codes for CASSELASGTDTQYF. The chain joins TRBV27 to TRBJ2-3; TRBD2 is a possible D gene (6 bases). V dropped 5 bases and J dropped 1 base, with 13 bases sitting between them. The CDR3 covers 15 residues. Germline-derived CDR1 and CDR2 are MNHEY and SMNVEV (reference sequence).

This clone was detected once. The V gene is TRBV4-1, the J gene TRBJ1-2; D possibly corresponds to TRBD1 (6 bases). Per the germline V gene, CDR1 is MGHRA and CDR2 is YSYEKL. There are 15 residues in the CDR3. V shed 0 bases and J shed 4 bases, with 12 bases lying between them. CDR3: CASSQERTETYGYTF. The CDR3, as DNA: TGCGCCAGCAGCCAAGAACGGACAGAAACCTATGGCTACACCTTC.